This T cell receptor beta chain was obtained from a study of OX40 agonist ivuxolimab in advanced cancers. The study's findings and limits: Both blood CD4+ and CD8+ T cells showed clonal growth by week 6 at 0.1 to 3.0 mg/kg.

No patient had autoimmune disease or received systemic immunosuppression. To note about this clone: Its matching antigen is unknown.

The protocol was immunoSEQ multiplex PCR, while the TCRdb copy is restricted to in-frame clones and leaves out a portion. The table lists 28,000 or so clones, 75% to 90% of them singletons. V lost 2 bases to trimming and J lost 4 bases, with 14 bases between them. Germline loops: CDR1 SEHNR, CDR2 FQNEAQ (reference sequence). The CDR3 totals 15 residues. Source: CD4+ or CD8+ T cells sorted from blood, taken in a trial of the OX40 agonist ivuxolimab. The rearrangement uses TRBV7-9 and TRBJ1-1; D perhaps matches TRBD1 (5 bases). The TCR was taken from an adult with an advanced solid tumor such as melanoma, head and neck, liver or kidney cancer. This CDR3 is CASSLMWGTGTEAFF. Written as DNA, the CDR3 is TGTGCCAGCAGCTTAATGTGGGGGACCGGCACTGAAGCTTTCTTT.